This T cell receptor (beta chain) was found in a study of blood T cell repertoires in COVID-19. Per the original methods: For nucleated cells, counts were estimated from reference gene primer amplification. Profiled with immunoSEQ multiplex PCR; TCRdb holds only in-frame clones, not every one. V and J calls and clone size follow that table, whereas D and trimming were derived from the DNA. The table has a few hundred thousand clones, about 90% seen once; the top ten hold about 10%. V was cut by 2 bases and J by 5 bases, with 6 bases left in between. Germline V gene lookup returns CDR1 MGHDK and CDR2 SYGVNS. The CDR3 sequence is 12 residues long.

The chain joins TRBV25-1 to TRBJ1-2; D is possibly TRBD1 (6 bases). This TCR came from a woman aged 70-85 years with COVID-19, enrolled during active disease. Sequencing was done on a sample of peripheral blood. The CDR3 bases are TGTGCCAGCAGTGAAAGGGGGTATGGCTACACCTTC. Its protein product is CASSERGYGYTF.